This is a list of T cell receptor beta chains from one sample in a study of T cell repertoires in cytomegalovirus infection. Their antigens are not known. One entry per CDR3 protein results from TCRdb running MiXCR on the reads. In the table there are under 500,000 distinct CDR3 sequences, 42% of which are singletons. The sample in question was cultured PBMCs, obtained from culture after CMV antigen stimulation. The receptor source for this set is a human donor in good health (CMV status not recorded). Some clones in this sample may be carry-over from other donors' samples. CDR3s leave out the opening cysteine and the closing phenylalanine or tryptophan.

V gene,CDR3 length,CDR3 protein
TRBV6-1,13,ASSEAGVSNQPQH
TRBV6-1,12,ASTRWGLGNEQF
TRBV7-2,15,ASSLEWGGPLTGELF
TRBV7-4,14,ASSLAAGQGNPEAF
TRBV28,12,ASTPSGTGNEQF
TRBV12-3/TRBV12-4,13,ASSSRGMANEKLF
TRBV20-1,10,SAPAGAETQY
TRBV6-6,11,ASRDRRSQPQH
TRBV28,14,ASSPPGLAGTDTQY
TRBV20-1,11,SARVFRDQPQH
TRBV7-2,14,ASSLVSGGLRYEQY
TRBV7-8,9,ASSSDGGYT
TRBV20-1,11,SASPRWTDTQY
TRBV7-9,12,ASSLTLRGNEQF
TRBV6-5,13,ASRVEDTYNSPLH
TRBV6-6,13,ASSYDGVAGNTIY
TRBV6-2/TRBV6-3,13,ASSEPAGGLYEQY
TRBV7-4,13,ASSPRGTGVYEQY